This T cell receptor beta chain is drawn from a study of blood T cell repertoires in COVID-19. The germline V gene has CDR1 MDHEN and CDR2 SYDVKM. Deletions cut 5 bases from V and 9 bases from J, with 14 bases between. This CDR3 spans 13 amino acids. The assay was immunoSEQ multiplex PCR, and TCRdb's table has in-frame clones only and misses some. The data show roughly 240,000 clones, with roughly 83% seen just once and roughly 6.2% held by the top ten. The chain has TRBV28 and TRBJ1-5; D gene uncertain. This sequence was found in a woman aged 80 or over with COVID-19, enrolled during active disease. The sequenced sample was peripheral blood. Written as DNA, the CDR3 is TGTGCCAGCAGTCGACCGGCGGGAGGGCCCCAGCATTTT. Translated: CASSRPAGGPQHF.